The sequence of this T cell receptor beta chain was determined in a study of blood T cell repertoires in COVID-19. Study overall: COVID-19 samples from acute and convalescent phases originated in the United States, Italy and Spain. The cDNA or gDNA used as material had been derived from T cells, B-cell-depleted T cells, or PBMCs.

J was trimmed by 1 base and V by 5 bases; bases with no gene match: 7. The germline gives CDR1 SGHVT, CDR2 SQSDAQ. This CDR3 spans 17 amino acids. Authors' methods: Reference gene primer amplification gave nucleated cell count estimates. TCRdb's copy holds only in-frame clones and misses some; the assay was immunoSEQ multiplex PCR. The V and J calls and clone size are taken from that table; D and trimming were inferred from the DNA. The sample includes roughly 190,000 clones, roughly 85% seen only once; the top ten take around a fifth. This receptor was obtained from a man between 60 and 70 years old with active or convalescent COVID-19. V gene TRBV7-4 combines with J gene TRBJ1-6, with 8 bases aligning to TRBD1. Sequencing used peripheral blood. The CDR3 DNA reads as TGTGCCAGCAGCATTGGACAGGGCAAGTCCTATAATTCACCCCTCCACTTT. Its translation: CASSIGQGKSYNSPLHF.